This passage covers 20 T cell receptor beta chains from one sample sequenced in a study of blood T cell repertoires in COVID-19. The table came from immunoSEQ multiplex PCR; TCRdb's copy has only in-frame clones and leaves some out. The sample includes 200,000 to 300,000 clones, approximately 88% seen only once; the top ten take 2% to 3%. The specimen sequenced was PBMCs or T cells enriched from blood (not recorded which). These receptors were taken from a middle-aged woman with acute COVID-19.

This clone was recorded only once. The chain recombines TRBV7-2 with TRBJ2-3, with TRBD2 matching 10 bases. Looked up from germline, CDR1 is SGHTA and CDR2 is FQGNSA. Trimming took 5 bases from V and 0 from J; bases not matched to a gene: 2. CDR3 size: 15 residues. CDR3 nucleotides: TGTGCCAGCAGCGAGACTAGCGGGAGCACAGATACGCAGTATTTT. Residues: CASSETSGSTDTQYF.

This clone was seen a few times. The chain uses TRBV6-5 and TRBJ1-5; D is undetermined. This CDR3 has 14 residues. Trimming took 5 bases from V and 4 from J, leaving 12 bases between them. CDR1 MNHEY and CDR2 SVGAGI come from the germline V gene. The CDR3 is CASSLQGSNQPQHF. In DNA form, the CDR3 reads TGTGCCAGCAGTCTCCAAGGGAGTAATCAGCCCCAGCATTTT.

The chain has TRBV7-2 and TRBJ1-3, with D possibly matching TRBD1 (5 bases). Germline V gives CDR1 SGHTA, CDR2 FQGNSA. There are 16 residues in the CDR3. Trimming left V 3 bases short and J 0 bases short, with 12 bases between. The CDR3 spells CASSFAADTSGNTIYF. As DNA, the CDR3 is TGTGCCAGCAGCTTCGCGGCGGACACCTCTGGAAACACCATATATTTT.

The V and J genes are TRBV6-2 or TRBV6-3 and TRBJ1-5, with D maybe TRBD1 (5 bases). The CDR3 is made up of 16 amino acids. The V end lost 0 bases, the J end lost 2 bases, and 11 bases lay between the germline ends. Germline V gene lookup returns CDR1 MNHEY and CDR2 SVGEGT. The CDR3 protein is CASSYSGGVGNQPQHF. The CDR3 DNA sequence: TGTGCCAGCAGTTACTCAGGAGGGGTTGGCAATCAGCCCCAGCATTTT.

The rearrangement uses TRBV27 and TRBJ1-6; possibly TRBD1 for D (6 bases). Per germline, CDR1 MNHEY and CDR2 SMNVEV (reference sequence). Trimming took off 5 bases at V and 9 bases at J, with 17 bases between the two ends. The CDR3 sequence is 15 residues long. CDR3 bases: TGTGCCAGCAGTGTCCGGGGGGCCGGTGGTTCACCCCTCCACTTT. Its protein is CASSVRGAGGSPLHF.

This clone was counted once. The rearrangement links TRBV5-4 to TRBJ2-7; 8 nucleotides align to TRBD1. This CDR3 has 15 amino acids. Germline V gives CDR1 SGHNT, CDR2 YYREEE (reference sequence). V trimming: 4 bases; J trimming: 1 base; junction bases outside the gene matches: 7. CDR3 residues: CASSRGGTGSYEQYF. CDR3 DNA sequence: TGTGCCAGCAGCCGGGGCGGGACAGGTTCCTACGAGCAGTACTTC.

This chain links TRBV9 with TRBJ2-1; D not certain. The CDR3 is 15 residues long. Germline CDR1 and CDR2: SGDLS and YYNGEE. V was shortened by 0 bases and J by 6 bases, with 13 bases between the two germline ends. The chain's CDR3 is CASSVEAGWRNEQFF. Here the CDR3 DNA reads TGTGCCAGCAGCGTAGAGGCAGGCTGGCGCAATGAGCAGTTCTTC.

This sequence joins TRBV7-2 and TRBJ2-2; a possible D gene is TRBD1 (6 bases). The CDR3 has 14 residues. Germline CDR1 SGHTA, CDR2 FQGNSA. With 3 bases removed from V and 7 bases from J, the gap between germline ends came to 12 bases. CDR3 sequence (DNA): TGTGCCAGCAGCTTCCAACAGGGCGGCGGGGAGCTGTTTTTT. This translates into CASSFQQGGGELFF.

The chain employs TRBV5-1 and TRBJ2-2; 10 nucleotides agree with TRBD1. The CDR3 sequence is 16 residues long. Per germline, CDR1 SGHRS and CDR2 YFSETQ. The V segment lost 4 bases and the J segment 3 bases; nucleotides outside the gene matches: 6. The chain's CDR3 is CASSLGTGAYTGELFF. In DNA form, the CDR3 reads TGCGCCAGCAGCCTCGGGACAGGGGCTTACACCGGGGAGCTGTTTTTT. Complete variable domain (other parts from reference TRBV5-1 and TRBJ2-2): KAGVTQTPRYLIKTRGQQVTLSCSPISGHRSVSWYQQTPGQGLQFLFEYFSETQRNKGNFPGRFSGRQFSNSRSEMNVSTLELGDSALYLCASSLGTGAYTGELFFGEGSRLTVL.

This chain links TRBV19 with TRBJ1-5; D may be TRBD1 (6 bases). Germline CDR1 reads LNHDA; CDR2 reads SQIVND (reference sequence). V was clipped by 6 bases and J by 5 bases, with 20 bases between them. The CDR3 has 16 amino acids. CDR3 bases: TGTGCCAGTAGCCCCCCCGGGAGGGGGGCCTATCAGCCCCAGCATTTT. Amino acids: CASSPPGRGAYQPQHF.

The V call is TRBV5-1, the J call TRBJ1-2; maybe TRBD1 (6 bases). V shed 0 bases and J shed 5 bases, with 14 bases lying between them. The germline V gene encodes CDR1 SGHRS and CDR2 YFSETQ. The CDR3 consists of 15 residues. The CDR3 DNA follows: TGCGCCAGCAGCTTGGATGGGGGCCTGGGGTATGGCTACACCTTC. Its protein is CASSLDGGLGYGYTF.

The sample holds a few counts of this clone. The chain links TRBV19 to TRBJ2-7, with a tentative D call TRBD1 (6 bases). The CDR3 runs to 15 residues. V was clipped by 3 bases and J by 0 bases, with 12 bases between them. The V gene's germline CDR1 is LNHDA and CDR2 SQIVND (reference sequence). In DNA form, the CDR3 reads TGTGCCAGTAGTATCATGCAGGGGAGCTCCTACGAGCAGTACTTC. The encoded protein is CASSIMQGSSYEQYF.

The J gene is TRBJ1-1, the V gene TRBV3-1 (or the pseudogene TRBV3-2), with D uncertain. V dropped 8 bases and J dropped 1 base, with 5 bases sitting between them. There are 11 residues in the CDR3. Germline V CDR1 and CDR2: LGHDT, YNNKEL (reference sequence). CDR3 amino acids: CASFQNTEAFF. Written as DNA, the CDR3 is TGTGCCAGCTTTCAGAACACTGAAGCTTTCTTT.

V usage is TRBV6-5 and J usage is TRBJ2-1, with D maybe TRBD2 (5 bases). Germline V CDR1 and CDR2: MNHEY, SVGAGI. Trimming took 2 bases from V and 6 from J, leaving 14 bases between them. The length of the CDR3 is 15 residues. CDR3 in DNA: TGTGCCAGCAGTTACCGCGGGCTGGCGGGCAATGAGCAGTTCTTC. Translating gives CASSYRGLAGNEQFF.

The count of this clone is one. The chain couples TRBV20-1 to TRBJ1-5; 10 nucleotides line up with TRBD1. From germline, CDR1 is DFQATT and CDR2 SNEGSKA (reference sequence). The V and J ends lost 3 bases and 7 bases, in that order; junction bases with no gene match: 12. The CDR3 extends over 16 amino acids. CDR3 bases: TGCAGTGCTAGTTCCGGGGGACAGGGGCATTACCAGCCCCAGCATTTT. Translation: CSASSGGQGHYQPQHF.

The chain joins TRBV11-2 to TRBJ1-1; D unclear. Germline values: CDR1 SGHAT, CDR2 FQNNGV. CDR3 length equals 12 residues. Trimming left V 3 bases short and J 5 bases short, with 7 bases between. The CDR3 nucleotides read TGTGCCAGCAGCTTGGACTCGACTGAAGCTTTCTTT. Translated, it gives CASSLDSTEAFF.

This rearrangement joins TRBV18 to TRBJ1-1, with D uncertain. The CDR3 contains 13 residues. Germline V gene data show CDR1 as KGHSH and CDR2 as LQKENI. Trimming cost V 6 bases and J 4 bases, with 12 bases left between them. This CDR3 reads CASSEGGSTEAFF. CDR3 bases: TGTGCCAGCTCTGAAGGAGGGAGCACTGAAGCTTTCTTT.

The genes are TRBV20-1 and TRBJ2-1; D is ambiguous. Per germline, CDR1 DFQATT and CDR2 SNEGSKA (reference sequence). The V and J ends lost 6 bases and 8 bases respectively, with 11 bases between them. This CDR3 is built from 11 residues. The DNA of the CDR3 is TGCAGTGCCCTCGCGGATTATGAGCAGTTCTTC. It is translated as CSALADYEQFF.

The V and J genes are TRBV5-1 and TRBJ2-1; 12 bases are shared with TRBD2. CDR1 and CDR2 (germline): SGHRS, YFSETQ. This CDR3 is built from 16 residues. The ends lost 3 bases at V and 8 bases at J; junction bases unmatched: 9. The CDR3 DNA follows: TGCGCCAGCAGCTCACTCACTAGCGGGGGGTGGGATGAGCAGTTCTTC. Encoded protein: CASSSLTSGGWDEQFF.

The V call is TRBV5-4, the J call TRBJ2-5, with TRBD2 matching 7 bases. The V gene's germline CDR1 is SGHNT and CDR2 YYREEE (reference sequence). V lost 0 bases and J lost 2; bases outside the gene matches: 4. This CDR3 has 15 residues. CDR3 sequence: CASSLASAGQETQYF. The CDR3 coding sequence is TGTGCCAGCAGCTTGGCCTCAGCGGGACAAGAGACCCAGTACTTC.